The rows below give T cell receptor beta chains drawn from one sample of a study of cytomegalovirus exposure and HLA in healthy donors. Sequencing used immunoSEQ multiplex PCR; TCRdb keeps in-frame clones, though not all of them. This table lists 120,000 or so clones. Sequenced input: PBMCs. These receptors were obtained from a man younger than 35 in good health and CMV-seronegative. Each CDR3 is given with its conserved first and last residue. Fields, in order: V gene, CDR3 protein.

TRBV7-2	CASTITGGSYEQYF
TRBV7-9	CASSKDRGNGYTF
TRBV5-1	CASSTRVAAEAFF
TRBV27	CASSDRAGGYTF
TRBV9	CASSDGLAGVYNEQFF
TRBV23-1	CATFSLTGRQFF
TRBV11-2	CASSSPSRDWGNEQYF
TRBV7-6	CASSLGTDQPQHF
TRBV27	CASSINLAGGGTGELFF
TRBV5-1	CASSLAGSENIQYF
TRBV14	CASSQLSGGLGYTF
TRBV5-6	CASSLPGGGNTIYF
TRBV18	CASSLQGVYGTQYF
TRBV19	CASRNQGIMNTEAFF
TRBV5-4	CASSLDPGGWGEQYF
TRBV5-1	CASSLASVVRGTDTQYF
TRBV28	CASRSGSYEQYF
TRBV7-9	CASSFTGGSTEAFF
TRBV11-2	CASSPVKGGHNEQFF
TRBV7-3	CASSPARGEGEQFF
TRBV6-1	CASSVNFRQGTTGELFF
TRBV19	CASSSPPGLAGGRTGELFF
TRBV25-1	CASSEFLAGNNEQFF
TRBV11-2	CASSLSGDSNQPQHF
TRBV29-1	CSSLRGSFYNEQFF
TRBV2	CASRGDSYEQYF
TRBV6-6	CASSYGGVGTGELFF
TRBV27	CASSPGEGPAGELFF
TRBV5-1	CASSRDSASPLHF
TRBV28	CASRGTVNQPQHF
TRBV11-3	CASSLYKGYEQFF
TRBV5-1	CASSLAGTGASDEKLFF
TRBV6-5	CASSSGQGTGEQYF
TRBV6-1	CASSTRTQYF
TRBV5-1	CASSLVTGTSTDTQYF
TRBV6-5	CATRGVSYNSPLHF
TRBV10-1	CASSDGIQDNIQYF
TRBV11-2	CASSLVGSWSSYEQYF
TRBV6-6	CASGEQGLPEKLFF
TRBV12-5	CASGLGDYNSPLHF
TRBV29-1	CSVNRGPSYNEQFF
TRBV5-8	CASSLVAGGREGYTF
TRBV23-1	CATAGAGATDTQYF
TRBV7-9	CASSSDSWETQYF
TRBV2	CASSRTGLYTEAFF
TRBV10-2	CASSVQLGLAGAGEQFF
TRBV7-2	CASSTDYPPYEQYF
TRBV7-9	CASRSPGTYEQYF
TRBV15	CATSPRATGYEQYF
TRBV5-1	CASSSGTSGGPGYEQYF
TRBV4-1	CASSPRTGLKSPLHF
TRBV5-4	CASSSGMNRGGTGELFF
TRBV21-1	CASSKIRRWTNEQFF
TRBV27	CASSLRSRDRSFSGNTIYF
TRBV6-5	CASSYGTETGELFF
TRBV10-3	CAISASQTGAGGTDTQYF
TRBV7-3	CASSSGSGGAPGELFF
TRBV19	CASSSSRGHSTDTQYF
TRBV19	CASSTGGNQPQHF
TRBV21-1	CASVRRGLGGNTIYF